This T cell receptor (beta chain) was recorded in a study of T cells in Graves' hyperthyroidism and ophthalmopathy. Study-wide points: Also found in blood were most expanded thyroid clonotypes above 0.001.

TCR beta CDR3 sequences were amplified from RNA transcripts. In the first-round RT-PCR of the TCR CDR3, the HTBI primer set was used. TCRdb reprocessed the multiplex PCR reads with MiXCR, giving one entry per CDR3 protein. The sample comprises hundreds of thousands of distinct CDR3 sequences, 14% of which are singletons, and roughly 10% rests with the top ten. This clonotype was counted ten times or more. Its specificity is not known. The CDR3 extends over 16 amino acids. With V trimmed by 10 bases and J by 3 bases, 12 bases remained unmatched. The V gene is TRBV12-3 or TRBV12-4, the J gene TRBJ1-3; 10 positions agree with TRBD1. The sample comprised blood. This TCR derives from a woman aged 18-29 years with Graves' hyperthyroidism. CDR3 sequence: CATSRDRGAFGNTIYF. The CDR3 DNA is TGTGCCACCTCCCGGGACAGGGGTGCCTTTGGAAACACCATATATTTT.